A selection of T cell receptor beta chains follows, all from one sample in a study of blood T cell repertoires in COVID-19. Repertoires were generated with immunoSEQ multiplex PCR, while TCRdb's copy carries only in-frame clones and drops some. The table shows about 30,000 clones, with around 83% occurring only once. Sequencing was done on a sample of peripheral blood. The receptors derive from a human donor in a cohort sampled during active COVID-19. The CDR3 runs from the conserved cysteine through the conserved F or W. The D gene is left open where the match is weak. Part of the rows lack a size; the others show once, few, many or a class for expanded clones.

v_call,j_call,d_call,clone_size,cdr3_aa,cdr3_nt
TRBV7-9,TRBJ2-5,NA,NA,CASSFLSGQETQYF,TGTGCCAGCAGCTTTTTATCAGGACAAGAGACCCAGTACTTC
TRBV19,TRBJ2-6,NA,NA,CASSISPRTGYSGANVLTF,TGTGCCAGTAGTATATCCCCTCGAACAGGTTACTCTGGGGCCAACGTCCTGACTTTC
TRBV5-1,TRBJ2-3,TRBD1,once,CASKSGQGGTDTQYF,TGCGCCAGCAAGTCGGGACAGGGTGGCACAGATACGCAGTATTTT
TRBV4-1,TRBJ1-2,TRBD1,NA,CASSQEQGRALYGYTF,TGCGCCAGCAGCCAAGAACAGGGGCGGGCCCTCTATGGCTACACCTTC
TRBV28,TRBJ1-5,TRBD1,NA,CASSEGQGPQHF,TGTGCCAGCAGTGAAGGACAGGGGCCCCAGCATTTT
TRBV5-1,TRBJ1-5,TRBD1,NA,CASSRDRVANQPQHF,TGCGCCAGCAGCCGAGACAGGGTCGCCAATCAGCCCCAGCATTTT
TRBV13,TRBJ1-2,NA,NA,CASSLGDRTGTNYGYTF,TGTGCCAGCAGCTTAGGCGACAGGACGGGCACCAACTATGGCTACACCTTC
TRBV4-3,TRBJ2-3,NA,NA,CASSDGTFGSDTQYF,TGCGCCAGCAGCGACGGGACTTTTGGGTCAGATACGCAGTATTTT
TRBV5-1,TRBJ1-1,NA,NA,CASSSTGEAFF,TGCGCCAGCAGCTCGACTGGCGAAGCTTTCTTT
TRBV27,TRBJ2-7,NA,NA,CASSLGGSGPSSYEQYF,TGTGCCAGCAGTTTAGGCGGGTCGGGCCCGAGCTCCTACGAGCAGTACTTC
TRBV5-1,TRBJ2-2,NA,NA,CASNRGFRGSAGELFF,TGCGCCAGCAACCGTGGGTTCCGGGGATCCGCCGGGGAGCTGTTTTTT
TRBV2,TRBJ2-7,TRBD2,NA,CASSSLAGGLGEQYF,TGTGCCAGCAGTTCACTAGCGGGGGGGCTTGGCGAGCAGTACTTC
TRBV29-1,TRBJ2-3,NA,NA,CSVERATDTQYF,TGCAGCGTTGAGAGGGCAACAGATACGCAGTATTTT
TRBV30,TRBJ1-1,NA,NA,CAWSGGVGDTEAFF,TGTGCCTGGAGCGGGGGGGTAGGCGACACTGAAGCTTTCTTT
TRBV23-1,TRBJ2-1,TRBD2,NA,CAPTQSRTSICNEQFF,TGCGCCCCCACCCAAAGCAGGACTAGCATCTGCAATGAGCAGTTCTTC
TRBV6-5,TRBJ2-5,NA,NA,CASSGQEQETQYF,TGTGCCAGCTCAGGGCAGGAACAAGAGACCCAGTACTTC
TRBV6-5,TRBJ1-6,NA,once,CASSYSWSSYNSPLHF,TGTGCCAGCAGTTACTCGTGGAGCTCCTATAATTCACCCCTCCACTTT
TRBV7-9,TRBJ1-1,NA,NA,CASSLGPTQAFF,TGTGCCAGCAGTCTGGGGCCAACCCAAGCTTTCTTT
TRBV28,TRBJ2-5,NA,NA,CASSLGNQRQETQYF,TGTGCCAGCAGTCTCGGGAATCAGAGGCAAGAGACCCAGTACTTC
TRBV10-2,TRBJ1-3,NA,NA,CASSDRQNSGNTIYF,TGCGCCAGCAGTGACAGACAGAACTCTGGAAACACCATATATTTT
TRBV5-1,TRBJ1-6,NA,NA,CASSLDRSSYNSPLHF,TGCGCCAGCAGCCTCGACCGGAGCTCCTATAATTCACCCCTCCACTTT
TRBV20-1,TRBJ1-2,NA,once,CSAREYGYTF,TGCAGTGCTAGGGAGTATGGCTACACCTTC
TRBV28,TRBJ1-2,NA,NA,CASSLGSYGYTF,TGTGCCAGCAGTTTAGGGAGCTATGGCTACACCTTC
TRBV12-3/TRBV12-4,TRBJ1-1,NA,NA,CASSFAGDTEAFF,TGTGCCAGCAGTTTCGCAGGGGACACTGAAGCTTTCTTT
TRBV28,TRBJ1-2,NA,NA,CASSIAGDNYGYTF,TGTGCCAGCAGCATCGCGGGAGATAACTATGGCTACACCTTC
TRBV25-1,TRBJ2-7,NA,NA,CASSTYRDSYEQYF,TGTGCCAGCAGTACCTACAGGGATAGCTACGAGCAGTACTTC
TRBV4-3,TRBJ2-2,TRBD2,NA,CASSLSGGELFF,TGCGCCAGCAGCCTTAGCGGGGGGGAGCTGTTTTTT
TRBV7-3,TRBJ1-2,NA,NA,CASSSLYGYTF,TGTGCCAGCAGCTCACTTTATGGCTACACCTTC
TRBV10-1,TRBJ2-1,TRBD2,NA,CASSFSYSGDNEQFF,TGCGCCAGCAGCTTCTCGTACAGCGGGGACAATGAGCAGTTCTTC
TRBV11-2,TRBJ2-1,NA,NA,CASSLVSGGNERYNEQFF,TGTGCCAGCAGCTTAGTCTCAGGTGGCAATGAAAGATACAATGAGCAGTTCTTC
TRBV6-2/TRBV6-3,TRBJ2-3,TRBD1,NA,CASSATGASTDTQYF,TGTGCCAGCAGTGCGACAGGGGCGAGCACAGATACGCAGTATTTT
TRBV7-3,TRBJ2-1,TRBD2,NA,CASSLAGGNEQFF,TGTGCCAGCAGCTTAGCGGGAGGTAATGAGCAGTTCTTC
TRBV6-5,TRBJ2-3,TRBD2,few,CASSHSGSSTDTQYF,TGTGCCAGCAGTCATAGCGGGAGTTCCACAGATACGCAGTATTTT
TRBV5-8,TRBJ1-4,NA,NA,CASSVGLAGAQVGEKLFF,TGTGCCAGCAGTGTCGGACTAGCGGGGGCACAAGTTGGGGAAAAACTGTTTTTT
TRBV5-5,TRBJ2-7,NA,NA,CASSGRAGSYEQYF,TGTGCCAGCAGCGGCCGGGCAGGGTCCTACGAGCAGTACTTC
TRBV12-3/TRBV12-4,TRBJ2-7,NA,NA,CASSTSYEQYF,TGTGCCAGCAGTACTTCCTACGAGCAGTACTTC
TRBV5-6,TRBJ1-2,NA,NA,CASSLEGRSLNYGYTF,TGTGCCAGCAGCTTGGAGGGGCGCTCGCTAAACTATGGCTACACCTTC
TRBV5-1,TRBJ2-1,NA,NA,CASSDSGNEQFF,TGCGCCAGCTCCGATTCCGGGAATGAGCAGTTCTTC
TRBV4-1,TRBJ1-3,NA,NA,CASSQAFAALSGNTIYF,TGCGCCAGCAGCCAAGCTTTCGCCGCACTCTCTGGAAACACCATATATTTT
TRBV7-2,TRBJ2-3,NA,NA,CASSYLRDIYPDTQYF,TGTGCCAGCAGCTATCTCCGGGACATCTATCCAGATACGCAGTATTTT
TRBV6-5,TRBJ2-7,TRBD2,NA,CASSSGLAEGSYEQYF,TGTGCCAGCAGTTCCGGACTAGCGGAGGGGTCCTACGAGCAGTACTTC